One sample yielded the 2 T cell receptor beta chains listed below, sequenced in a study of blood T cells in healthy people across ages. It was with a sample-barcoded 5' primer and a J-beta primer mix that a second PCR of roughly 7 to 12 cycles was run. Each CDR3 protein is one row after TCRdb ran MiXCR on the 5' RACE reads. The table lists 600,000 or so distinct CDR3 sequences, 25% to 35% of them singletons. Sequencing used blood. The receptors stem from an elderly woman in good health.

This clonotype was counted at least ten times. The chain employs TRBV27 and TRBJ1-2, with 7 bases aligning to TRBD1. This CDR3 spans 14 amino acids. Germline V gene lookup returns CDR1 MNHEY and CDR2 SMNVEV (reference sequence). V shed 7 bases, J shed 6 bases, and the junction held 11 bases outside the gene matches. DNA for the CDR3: TGTGCCAGCACCGGAGGGGGCCAGGGAAATGGCTACACCTTC. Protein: CASTGGGQGNGYTF.

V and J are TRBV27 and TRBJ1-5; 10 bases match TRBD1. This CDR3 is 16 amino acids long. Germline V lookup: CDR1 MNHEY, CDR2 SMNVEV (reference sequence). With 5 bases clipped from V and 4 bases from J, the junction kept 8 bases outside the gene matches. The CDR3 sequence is CASSREPGQGNQPQHF. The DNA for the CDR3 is TGTGCCAGCAGTCGTGAACCGGGACAGGGGAATCAGCCCCAGCATTTT.